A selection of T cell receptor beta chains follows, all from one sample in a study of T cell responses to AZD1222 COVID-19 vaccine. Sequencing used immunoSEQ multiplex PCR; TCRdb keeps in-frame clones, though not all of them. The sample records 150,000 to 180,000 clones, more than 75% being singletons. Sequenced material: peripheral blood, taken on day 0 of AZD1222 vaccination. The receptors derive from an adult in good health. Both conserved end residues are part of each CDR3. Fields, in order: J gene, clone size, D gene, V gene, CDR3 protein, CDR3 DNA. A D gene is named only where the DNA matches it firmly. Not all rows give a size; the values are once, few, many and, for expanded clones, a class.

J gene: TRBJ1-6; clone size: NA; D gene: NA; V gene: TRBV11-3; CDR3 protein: CASSFSGQGYNSPLHF; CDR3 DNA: TGTGCCAGCAGCTTTTCGGGGCAGGGTTATAATTCACCCCTCCACTTT
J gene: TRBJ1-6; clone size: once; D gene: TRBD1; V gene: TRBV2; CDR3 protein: CASRDRGRYNSPLHF; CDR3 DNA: TGTGCCAGCAGGGACAGGGGCCGCTATAATTCACCCCTCCACTTT
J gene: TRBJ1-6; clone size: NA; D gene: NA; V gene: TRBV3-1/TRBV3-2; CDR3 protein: CASSQNSPLHF; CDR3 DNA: TGTGCCAGCAGCCAGAATTCACCCCTCCACTTT
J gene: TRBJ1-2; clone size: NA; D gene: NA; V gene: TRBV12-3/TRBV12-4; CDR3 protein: CASSHPNSYGYTF; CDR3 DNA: TGTGCCAGCAGTCACCCCAATTCCTATGGCTACACCTTC
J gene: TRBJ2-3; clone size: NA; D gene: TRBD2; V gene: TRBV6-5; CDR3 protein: CASSWGTTLRDTQYF; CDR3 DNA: TGTGCCAGCAGTTGGGGGACTACCCTTAGGGATACGCAGTATTTT
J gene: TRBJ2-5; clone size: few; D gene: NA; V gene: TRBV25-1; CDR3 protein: CASRTGGMSETQYF; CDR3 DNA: TGTGCCAGCAGAACGGGCGGGATGTCGGAGACCCAGTACTTC
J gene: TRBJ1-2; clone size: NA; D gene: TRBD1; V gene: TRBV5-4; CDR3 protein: CASSFSDRDGYTF; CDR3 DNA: TGTGCCAGCAGCTTTTCGGACAGGGATGGCTACACCTTC
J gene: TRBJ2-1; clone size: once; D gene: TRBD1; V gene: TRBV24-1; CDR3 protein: CATSDRDRAGNEQFF; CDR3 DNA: TGTGCCACCAGTGACCGAGACAGGGCGGGCAATGAGCAGTTCTTC
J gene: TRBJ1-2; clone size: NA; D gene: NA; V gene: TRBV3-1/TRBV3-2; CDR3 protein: CASSQDPSPYYGYTF; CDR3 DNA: TGTGCCAGCAGCCAAGATCCCTCGCCGTACTATGGCTACACCTTC
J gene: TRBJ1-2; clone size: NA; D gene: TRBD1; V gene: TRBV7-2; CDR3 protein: CASSSTGGYGYTF; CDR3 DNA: TGTGCCAGCAGCTCTACAGGGGGCTATGGCTACACCTTC
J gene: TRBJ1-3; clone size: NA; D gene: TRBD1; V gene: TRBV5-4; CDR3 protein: CASSPGDSHSGNTIYF; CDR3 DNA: TGTGCCAGCAGCCCCGGGGACAGTCACTCTGGAAACACCATATATTTT
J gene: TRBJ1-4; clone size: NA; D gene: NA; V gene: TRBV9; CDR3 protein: CASSGTGMGTNEKLFF; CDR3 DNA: TGTGCCAGCAGCGGCACAGGGATGGGTACTAATGAAAAACTGTTTTTT
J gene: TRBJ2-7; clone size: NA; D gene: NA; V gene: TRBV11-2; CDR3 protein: CASSPQAREQYF; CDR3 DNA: TGTGCCAGCAGCCCACAGGCGAGGGAGCAGTACTTC
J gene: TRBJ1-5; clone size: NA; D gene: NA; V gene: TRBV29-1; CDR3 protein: CSVTQDSNQPQHF; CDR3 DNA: TGCAGCGTGACCCAGGACAGCAATCAGCCCCAGCATTTT
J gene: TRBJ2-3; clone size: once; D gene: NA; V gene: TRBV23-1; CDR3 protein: CASTGQKRSTDTQYF; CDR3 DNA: TGCGCCAGCACCGGACAGAAAAGAAGCACAGATACGCAGTATTTT
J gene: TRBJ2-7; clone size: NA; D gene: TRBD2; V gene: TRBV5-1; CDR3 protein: CASSLAIVASGASLYEQYF; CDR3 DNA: TGCGCCAGCAGCTTGGCCATAGTGGCTAGCGGGGCGAGCTTGTACGAGCAGTACTTC
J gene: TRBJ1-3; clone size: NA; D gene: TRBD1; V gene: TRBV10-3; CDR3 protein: CAIRPGQPSGNTIYF; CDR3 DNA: TGTGCCATCAGGCCGGGACAGCCCTCTGGAAACACCATATATTTT
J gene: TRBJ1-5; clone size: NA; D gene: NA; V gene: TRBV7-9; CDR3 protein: CASSLDTGVGQPQHF; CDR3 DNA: TGTGCCAGCAGCTTAGACACCGGGGTCGGTCAGCCCCAGCATTTT
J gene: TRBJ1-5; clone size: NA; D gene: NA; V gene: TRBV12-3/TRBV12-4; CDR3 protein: CASSFTGQPQHF; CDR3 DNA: TGTGCCAGCAGCTTTACTGGTCAGCCCCAGCATTTT
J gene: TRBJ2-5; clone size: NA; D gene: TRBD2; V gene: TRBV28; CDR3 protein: CASRHLTSGGAVETQYF; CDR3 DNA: TGTGCCAGCAGGCACCTCACTAGCGGGGGGGCGGTGGAGACCCAGTACTTC
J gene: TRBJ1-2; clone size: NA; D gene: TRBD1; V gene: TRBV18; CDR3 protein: CASSRATGPYGYTF; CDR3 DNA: TGTGCCAGCTCACGCGCGACAGGGCCTTATGGCTACACCTTC
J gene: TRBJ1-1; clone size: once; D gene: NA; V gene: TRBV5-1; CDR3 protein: CASSQGHGTEAFF; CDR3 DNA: TGCGCCAGCAGCCAAGGTCATGGGACTGAAGCTTTCTTT
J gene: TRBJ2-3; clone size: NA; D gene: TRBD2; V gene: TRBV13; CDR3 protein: CASSTGLAGGNTQYF; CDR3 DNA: TGTGCCAGCAGCACGGGACTAGCGGGAGGTAATACGCAGTATTTT
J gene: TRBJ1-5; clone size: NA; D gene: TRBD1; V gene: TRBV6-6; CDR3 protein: CASSSTGNQPQHF; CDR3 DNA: TGTGCCAGCAGCTCGACAGGGAATCAGCCCCAGCATTTT
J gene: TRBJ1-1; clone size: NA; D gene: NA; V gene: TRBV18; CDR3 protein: CASSPGANTEAFF; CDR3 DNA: TGTGCCAGCTCACCAGGGGCGAACACTGAAGCTTTCTTT
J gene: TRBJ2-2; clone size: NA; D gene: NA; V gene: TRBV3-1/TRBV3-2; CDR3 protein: CASSQRDGELFF; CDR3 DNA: TGTGCCAGCAGCCAAAGGGACGGGGAGCTGTTTTTT
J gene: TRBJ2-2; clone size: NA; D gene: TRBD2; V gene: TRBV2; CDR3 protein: CARRTSGRGTGELFF; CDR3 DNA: TGTGCCAGGAGGACTAGCGGTAGAGGGACCGGGGAGCTGTTTTTT
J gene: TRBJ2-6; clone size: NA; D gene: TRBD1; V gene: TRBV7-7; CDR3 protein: CASSLSPTGVVSGANVLTF; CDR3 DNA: TGTGCTAGCAGCTTATCACCGACAGGGGTCGTCTCTGGGGCCAACGTCCTGACTTTC
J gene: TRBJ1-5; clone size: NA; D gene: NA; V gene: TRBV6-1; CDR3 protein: CASSEALGVGPLEHSNQPQHF; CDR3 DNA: TGTGCCAGCAGTGAAGCGCTTGGGGTGGGACCATTGGAACATAGCAATCAGCCCCAGCATTTT